Listed below are T cell receptor beta chains from one sample, sequenced in a study of T-cell memory formation after mild COVID-19. TCRdb reprocessed the 5' RACE reads with MiXCR, giving one entry per CDR3 protein. Found here are some 350,000 distinct CDR3 sequences, roughly 15% of them singletons; the top ten hold more than 20%. Sequencing used PBMCs or a T cell subset sorted from them (not recorded which). These receptors came from a man younger than 35 who had mild COVID-19 (a few samples of this study predate the infection). Cell type and time point are not known. CDR3s include the opening cysteine and the closing phenylalanine or tryptophan. The D gene is left open where the match is weak. Some rows have no size entry. The others give once, few or many, or a class for an expanded clone.

TRBJ2-4 few TRBV2 - CASTGSGAAKNIQYF TGTGCCAGCACCGGGTCCGGGGCAGCCAAAAACATTCAGTACTTC
TRBJ1-4 few TRBV12-3/TRBV12-4 - CASAGRGAANEKLFF TGTGCCAGCGCGGGCCGGGGGGCCGCTAATGAAAAACTGTTTTTT
TRBJ2-7 few TRBV30 - CAWSQTVSYEQYF TGTGCCTGGAGTCAGACAGTCTCCTACGAGCAGTACTTC
TRBJ2-5 - TRBV4-3 - CASSPGTGHPQLETQYF TGCGCCAGCAGCCCGGGCACGGGTCACCCCCAATTGGAGACCCAGTACTTC
TRBJ2-3 many TRBV4-1 - CASSQERGPSTDTQYF TGCGCCAGCAGCCAAGAGCGGGGCCCGAGCACAGATACGCAGTATTTT
TRBJ2-3 many TRBV7-2 - CASSFIGGARFTDTQYF TGTGCCAGCAGCTTTATAGGGGGGGCGAGATTCACAGATACGCAGTATTTT
TRBJ1-2 - TRBV9 TRBD1 CASSGRQGVRGYTF TGTGCCAGCAGCGGACGACAGGGGGTACGCGGCTACACCTTC
TRBJ2-7 - TRBV25-1 TRBD1 CASSDPGQGGREQYF TGTGCCAGCAGTGACCCGGGACAGGGGGGCCGCGAGCAGTACTTC
TRBJ2-1 few TRBV11-2 - CASSPVDEQFF TGTGCCAGCAGCCCCGTAGATGAGCAGTTCTTC
TRBJ1-1 few TRBV16 TRBD1 CASSQIRTGLNTEAFF TGTGCCAGCAGCCAAATCCGGACAGGCTTGAACACTGAAGCTTTCTTT